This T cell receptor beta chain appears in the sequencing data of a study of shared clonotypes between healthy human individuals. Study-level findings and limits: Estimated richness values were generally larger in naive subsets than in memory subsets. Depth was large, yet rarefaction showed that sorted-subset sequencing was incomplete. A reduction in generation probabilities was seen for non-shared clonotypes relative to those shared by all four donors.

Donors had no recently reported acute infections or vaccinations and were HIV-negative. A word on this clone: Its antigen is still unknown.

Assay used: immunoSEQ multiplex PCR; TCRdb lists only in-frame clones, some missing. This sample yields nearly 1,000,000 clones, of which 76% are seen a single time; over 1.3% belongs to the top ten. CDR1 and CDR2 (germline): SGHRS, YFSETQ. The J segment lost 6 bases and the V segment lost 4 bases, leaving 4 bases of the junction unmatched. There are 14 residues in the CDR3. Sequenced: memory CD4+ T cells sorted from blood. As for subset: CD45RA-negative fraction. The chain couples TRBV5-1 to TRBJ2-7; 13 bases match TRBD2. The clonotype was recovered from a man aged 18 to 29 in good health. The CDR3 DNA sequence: TGCGCCAGCAGCGAACTAGCGGGAGGGACCGAGCAGTACTTC. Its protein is CASSELAGGTEQYF.